These T cell receptor beta chains were read from a single sample in a study of identifying expanded T cells in peripheral blood. TCRdb's copy holds only in-frame clones and misses some; the assay was immunoSEQ multiplex PCR. Of about 120,000 clones listed, approximately 84% are singletons. Sequences were obtained from blood. All receptors derive from a person between 18 and 75 years old in good health. Each CDR3 is given with its conserved first and last residue. D genes are given only for firm matches. Some rows mark clone size as missing; the rest say once, few, many or name a class of expanded clone.

D	V	size	J	CDR3	DNA
.	TRBV5-5	.	TRBJ1-4	CASSRVDGMGAWNEKLFF	TGTGCCAGCAGCCGGGTAGACGGGATGGGGGCATGGAATGAAAAACTGTTTTTT
.	TRBV10-3	.	TRBJ2-3	CAIRGGSGTDTQYF	TGTGCCATCAGAGGGGGATCGGGCACAGATACGCAGTATTTT
TRBD1	TRBV30	.	TRBJ2-7	CACRQGAYEQYF	TGTGCCTGCCGACAGGGGGCCTACGAGCAGTACTTC
.	TRBV9	.	TRBJ2-1	CASSGPPHYNEQFF	TGTGCCAGCAGCGGGCCCCCGCACTACAATGAGCAGTTCTTC
.	TRBV4-3	.	TRBJ1-5	CASSRRAGNQPQHF	TGCGCCAGCAGCCGGCGTGCGGGGAATCAGCCCCAGCATTTT
TRBD1	TRBV2	many	TRBJ1-5	CASSATGSNQPQHF	TGTGCCAGCAGTGCGACAGGGAGCAATCAGCCCCAGCATTTT
TRBD2	TRBV7-6	.	TRBJ2-5	CASSLGPREGTQYF	TGTGCCAGCAGCCTAGGGCCCAGGGAGGGGACCCAGTACTTC
.	TRBV20-1	.	TRBJ1-1	CSAIRAAEAFF	TGCAGTGCTATCCGGGCCGCTGAAGCTTTCTTT
TRBD1	TRBV30	.	TRBJ1-6	CAQRGTANNSPLHF	TGTGCCCAGCGCGGGACAGCTAATAATTCACCCCTCCACTTT
.	TRBV9	.	TRBJ1-2	CASSVGESNYGYTF	TGTGCCAGCAGCGTAGGGGAAAGCAACTATGGCTACACCTTC
.	TRBV14	.	TRBJ1-2	CASSPVTGTNYGYTF	TGTGCCAGCAGCCCCGTAACAGGGACCAACTATGGCTACACCTTC
.	TRBV28	.	TRBJ1-1	CASSREMGAFF	TGTGCCAGCAGTCGAGAAATGGGGGCTTTCTTT
.	TRBV5-1	few	TRBJ1-5	CASSLEGLWNQPQHF	TGCGCCAGCAGCTTGGAGGGTTTGTGGAATCAGCCCCAGCATTTT
.	TRBV4-3	.	TRBJ2-1	CASSQVGTPRRNEQFF	TGCGCCAGCAGCCAAGTGGGGACACCAAGAAGGAATGAGCAGTTCTTC
TRBD1	TRBV10-3	.	TRBJ1-1	CATGQEMGTEAFF	TGTGCCACCGGACAGGAGATGGGCACTGAAGCTTTCTTT
.	TRBV7-9	once	TRBJ1-6	CASTGSSYNSPLHF	TGTGCCAGCACGGGGAGCTCCTATAATTCACCCCTCCACTTT
.	TRBV2	.	TRBJ2-5	CASSEALRGETQYF	TGTGCCAGCAGTGAAGCGCTGAGGGGGGAGACCCAGTACTTC
.	TRBV5-6	.	TRBJ1-3	CASSLTPQANTIYF	TGTGCCAGCAGCTTGACACCACAGGCAAACACCATATATTTT
.	TRBV6-5	few	TRBJ2-1	CASRTKAAYNEQFF	TGTGCCAGCAGAACCAAGGCAGCCTACAATGAGCAGTTCTTC
TRBD1	TRBV7-1	.	TRBJ2-7	CASSPYSGTGEHEQYF	TGTGCCAGCAGCCCATATTCCGGGACAGGGGAACACGAGCAGTACTTC
TRBD1	TRBV5-6	.	TRBJ2-7	CASSWDRFYEQYF	TGTGCCAGCAGCTGGGACAGGTTCTACGAGCAGTACTTC
.	TRBV4-1	once	TRBJ2-4	CASSQERGGLNIQYF	TGCGCCAGCAGCCAAGAGAGGGGGGGACTAAACATTCAGTACTTC
.	TRBV21-1	.	TRBJ1-2	CASRPWAFYGYTF	TGTGCCAGCAGGCCGTGGGCCTTCTATGGCTACACCTTC
.	TRBV30	.	TRBJ1-5	CAWSARGSRPQHF	TGTGCCTGGAGCGCACGCGGGTCCCGGCCCCAGCATTTT
.	TRBV5-4	.	TRBJ2-1	CASSPRPDGVYNEQFF	TGTGCCAGCAGCCCACGCCCAGACGGGGTATACAATGAGCAGTTCTTC
TRBD1	TRBV4-1	.	TRBJ1-1	CASSQITGGIGTEAFF	TGCGCCAGCAGCCAAATTACAGGGGGCATCGGCACTGAAGCTTTCTTT
.	TRBV7-8	.	TRBJ1-5	CASSLGRGLGVSNQPQHF	TGTGCCAGCAGCTTAGGTAGGGGTCTAGGGGTTAGCAATCAGCCCCAGCATTTT
.	TRBV19	.	TRBJ1-2	CASTDFGATNYGYTF	TGTGCCAGTACGGATTTTGGGGCCACAAACTATGGCTACACCTTC
.	TRBV6-1	.	TRBJ1-5	CASSLYGSQPQHF	TGTGCCAGCAGCCTCTACGGAAGTCAGCCCCAGCATTTT
.	TRBV7-2	.	TRBJ1-2	CASSLQSGDGYTF	TGTGCCAGCAGCCTACAATCCGGGGATGGCTACACCTTC
.	TRBV14	.	TRBJ1-1	CASSQDSLLGLTEAFF	TGTGCCAGCAGCCAAGATTCGCTCTTAGGATTGACTGAAGCTTTCTTT